The 25 T cell receptor beta chains presented below share a single source sample, sequenced in a study of T-cell memory formation after mild COVID-19. MiXCR, applied by TCRdb to the 5' RACE reads, yields one record per CDR3 protein. The sample has 270,000 or so distinct CDR3 sequences; about a sixth are singletons. Sequenced: PBMCs or a T cell subset sorted from them (not recorded which). Source of these receptors: a man between 18 and 29 years old who had mild COVID-19 (a few samples of this study predate the infection). Cell type and time point are not known.

The chain uses TRBV28 and TRBJ1-1; no definite D call. V gave up 9 bases and J gave up 4 bases, with 27 bases separating them. CDR1 is MDHEN and CDR2 is SYDVKM in the germline V gene. The CDR3 loop spans 17 amino acids. The CDR3 protein is CASPAAGISVGVTEAFF. Here the CDR3 DNA reads TGTGCCAGTCCCGCCGCCGGGATATCGGTCGGTGTCACTGAAGCTTTCTTT.

The chain carries TRBV6-5 and TRBJ2-7; D is perhaps TRBD1 (5 bases). From germline, CDR1 is MNHEY and CDR2 SVGAGI. The CDR3 totals 16 residues. V was clipped by 6 bases and J by 5 bases, with 23 bases between them. CDR3 residues: CASSRSPGQGRHEQYF. The CDR3 DNA reads as TGTGCCAGCAGCCGGTCCCCGGGCCAGGGTAGACACGAGCAGTACTTC.

This clonotype occurred a few times. J is TRBJ2-7 and V is TRBV2; D may be TRBD1 (5 bases). Germline-derived CDR1 and CDR2 are SNHLY and FYNNEI. The CDR3 is 13 residues long. Trimming stripped 4 bases from V and 4 bases from J, with 11 bases between. The DNA for the CDR3 is TGTGCCAGCAGTGGGGCCAGGGTGTACGAGCAGTACTTC. This gives the protein CASSGARVYEQYF.

In this sample, this clonotype turned up a few times. The chain joins TRBV5-4 to TRBJ2-2; D is unclear. V was cut by 2 bases and J by 9 bases, with 11 bases left in between. The CDR3 runs to 13 residues. Germline CDR1 SGHNT, CDR2 YYREEE (reference sequence). The CDR3 reads CASSLFLSRELFF. DNA of the CDR3: TGTGCCAGCAGCTTATTTCTTTCGAGGGAGCTGTTTTTT.

This chain joins TRBV7-2 and TRBJ1-2; tentatively, D is TRBD1 (6 bases). Germline V lookup: CDR1 SGHTA, CDR2 FQGNSA. The length of the CDR3 is 13 residues. Deletions cut 5 bases from V and 1 base from J, with 8 bases between. The CDR3 DNA is TGTGCCAGCAGCCCAGGGGTTAACTATGGCTACACCTTC. Amino acids: CASSPGVNYGYTF.

This sequence joins TRBV2 and TRBJ2-5; perhaps D is TRBD1 or TRBD2 (5 bases each). The CDR3 is made up of 14 amino acids. V was cut by 5 bases and J by 3 bases, with 13 bases left in between. Germline V CDR1 and CDR2: SNHLY, FYNNEI. The CDR3 loop is CASSYSGAEETQYF. CDR3 nucleotides: TGTGCCAGCAGTTATTCCGGGGCGGAAGAGACCCAGTACTTC.

The rearrangement uses TRBV3-1 and TRBJ2-3, with D hard to call. The CDR3 sequence is 13 residues long. Germline loops: CDR1 LGHDT, CDR2 YNNKEL (reference sequence). The V end lost 2 bases, the J end lost 0 bases, and 3 bases lay between the germline ends. In DNA form, the CDR3 reads TGTGCCAGCAGCCAACAGAGCACAGATACGCAGTATTTT. Amino acid sequence: CASSQQSTDTQYF.

Here the CDR3 reads CASSQSRSLAEETQYF. DNA of the CDR3: TGCGCCAGCAGTCAATCGAGGTCGCTAGCGGAAGAGACCCAGTACTTC. The gene calls are TRBV23-1 and TRBJ2-5, with 7 positions matching TRBD2. TRBV23-1 is treated as an ORF (open reading frame) with a function not yet certain. V shed 0 bases and J 3 bases; nucleotides not matched to a gene: 7. The CDR3 has 16 residues.

The V gene is TRBV20-1, the J gene TRBJ2-7; TRBD1 or TRBD2 may be the D gene (5 bases each). CDR1 is DFQATT, CDR2 SNEGSKA, per germline (reference sequence). Trimming shortened V by 5 bases and J by 2 bases, and 13 bases separated the two germline ends. The CDR3 extends over 13 amino acids. The CDR3 DNA follows: TGCAGTGCTTCCGGGACGCCAACCTACGAGCAGTACTTC. It is translated as CSASGTPTYEQYF.

The V call is TRBV19, the J call TRBJ1-4; 9 positions match TRBD1. Per germline, CDR1 LNHDA and CDR2 SQIVND (reference sequence). CDR3 length equals 13 residues. With 8 bases clipped from V and 10 bases from J, the junction kept 8 bases outside the gene matches. This CDR3 reads CASAGTGRGKLFF. The CDR3 bases are TGTGCCAGTGCAGGGACAGGGAGAGGAAAACTGTTTTTT.

This clonotype was observed a few times. The chain links TRBV28 to TRBJ2-1, with 9 bases fitting TRBD2. V gave up 3 bases and J gave up 4 bases; unmatched junction bases: 7. The CDR3 has 16 residues. Germline lookup yields CDR1 MDHEN and CDR2 SYDVKM. CDR3 DNA: TGTGCCAGCAGTTTCAGCTGGGCGGGGGGGTACAATGAGCAGTTCTTC. Its protein product is CASSFSWAGGYNEQFF.

This clonotype was seen a few times. The chain joins TRBV24-1 to TRBJ2-5, with 8 nucleotides matching TRBD1. Germline CDR1 and CDR2: KGHDR and SFDVKD. The length of the CDR3 is 15 residues. V lost 3 bases, J lost 1 base, and 3 bases stayed unmatched. The CDR3 loop is CATSDIGQGQETQYF. CDR3 nucleotides: TGTGCCACCAGTGATATCGGACAGGGCCAAGAGACCCAGTACTTC.

In its sample, this clonotype was seen a few times. The chain uses TRBV6-2 or TRBV6-3 and TRBJ2-5, with D hard to call. The CDR3 runs to 12 residues. The ends were cut back, 5 bases at V and 7 bases at J, with 11 bases in the middle. Germline V lookup: CDR1 MNHEY, CDR2 SVGEGT. CDR3 loop: CASSAPSWTQYF. The DNA of the CDR3 is TGTGCCAGCAGTGCACCCTCTTGGACCCAGTACTTC.

A few counts support this clonotype. The chain carries TRBV7-6 and TRBJ2-7, with D perhaps TRBD1 (6 bases). The CDR3 contains 18 residues. V lost 2 bases to trimming and J lost 0 bases, with 20 bases between them. CDR1 and CDR2 from the germline V gene are SGHVS and FNYEAQ. As DNA, the CDR3 is TGTGCCAGCAGCTTATTCCCCGGATATGGCAGGGGCTCCTACGAGCAGTACTTC. It encodes CASSLFPGYGRGSYEQYF. Full variable domain (missing parts from reference TRBV7-6 and TRBJ2-7): GAGVSQSPRYKVTKRGQDVALRCDPISGHVSLYWYRQALGQGPEFLTYFNYEAQQDKSGLPNDRFSAERPEGSISTLTIQRTEQRDSAMYRCASSLFPGYGRGSYEQYFGPGTRLTVT.

This clonotype turned up a few times. This chain uses TRBV18 with TRBJ2-3, with D possibly matching TRBD1 (7 bases). Germline V gene sequence: CDR1 KGHSH, CDR2 LQKENI. The CDR3 length is 13 residues. The ends were cut back, 5 bases at V and 4 bases at J, with 10 bases in the middle. This CDR3 reads CASSTGEADTQYF. For the CDR3, the DNA is TGTGCCAGCTCAACAGGGGAGGCAGATACGCAGTATTTT.

Only a few counts were recorded for this clonotype. V and J are TRBV30 and TRBJ2-2; D ambiguous. The germline V gene has CDR1 GTSNPN and CDR2 SVGIG (reference sequence). The CDR3 contains 13 residues. V dropped 1 base and J dropped 4 bases, with 7 bases sitting between them. This CDR3 reads CAWSETGTGELFF. The CDR3 region has the DNA TGTGCCTGGAGTGAAACGGGCACCGGGGAGCTGTTTTTT.

This clonotype was seen a single time. This chain uses TRBV20-1 with TRBJ1-6; D may be TRBD1 (5 bases). V lost 6 bases and J 14 bases, leaving 14 bases between the germline ends. This CDR3 spans 11 amino acids. Germline V lookup: CDR1 DFQATT, CDR2 SNEGSKA (reference sequence). The CDR3 here is CSATTQDTLHF. DNA for the CDR3: TGCAGTGCGACGACCCAGGACACCCTCCACTTT.

V and J are TRBV12-3 or TRBV12-4 and TRBJ1-2; D might be TRBD1 (5 bases). The CDR3 is 12 amino acids. Trimming cost V 6 bases and J 12 bases, with 17 bases left between them. The CDR3 sequence: CASSQSTTEHTF. In DNA form, the CDR3 reads TGTGCCAGCAGCCAATCAACGACAGAACACACCTTC.

The sample holds many counts of this clonotype. V is TRBV7-2 and J is TRBJ2-2; D is unresolved. This CDR3 is 14 amino acids long. V was trimmed by 2 bases and J by 1 base, leaving 5 bases between them. Germline CDR1 is SGHTA and CDR2 is FQGNSA. CDR3 DNA sequence: TGTGCCAGCAGCTTACTTGGGAACACCGGGGAGCTGTTTTTT. It is translated as CASSLLGNTGELFF.

This clonotype was recorded at least ten times. The chain joins TRBV7-6 to TRBJ2-3; D might be TRBD2 (5 bases). V lost 5 bases and J lost 4, with 13 bases in between. Looked up from germline, CDR1 is SGHVS and CDR2 is FNYEAQ. This CDR3 region has 14 residues. CDR3 DNA sequence: TGTGCCAGCAGCATAAGACGGGGTGCAGATACGCAGTATTTT. Protein: CASSIRRGADTQYF.

This clonotype was counted a few times. The gene calls are TRBV4-1 and TRBJ1-1, with no clear D. CDR3 length equals 12 residues. V lost 3 bases to trimming and J lost 12 bases, with 14 bases between them. From germline, CDR1 is MGHRA and CDR2 YSYEKL. CDR3 sequence (DNA): TGCGCCAGCAGCCATGCCGGGCAGGCGACTTTCTTT. Translation: CASSHAGQATFF.

The rearrangement uses TRBV27 and TRBJ1-2, with 9 bases matching TRBD1. Germline values: CDR1 MNHEY, CDR2 SMNVEV (reference sequence). The CDR3 extends over 14 amino acids. V lost 4 bases and J lost 9; bases outside the gene matches: 9. The CDR3 reads CASSSPGQGSSYTF. CDR3 in DNA: TGTGCCAGCAGTTCGCCGGGACAGGGTTCTAGCTACACCTTC.

The chain carries TRBV7-3 and TRBJ1-1, with 9 bases that match TRBD1. This CDR3 comprises 15 residues. Trimming took 5 bases from V and 5 from J; bases not matched to a gene: 9. Germline assignment: CDR1 SGHTA and CDR2 FQGTGA. CDR3 residues: CASSPGQGRRTEAFF. The CDR3 region has the DNA TGTGCCAGCAGCCCGGGACAGGGCAGACGGACTGAAGCTTTCTTT.

The chain links TRBV7-9 to TRBJ2-1; a weak D match, TRBD2 (7 bases). Trimming cost V 6 bases and J 8 bases, with 14 bases left between them. The CDR3 runs to 13 residues. Germline assignment: CDR1 SEHNR and CDR2 FQNEAQ (reference sequence). Written as DNA, the CDR3 is TGTGCCAGCAGATCGGGGGGCACCTATGAGCAGTTCTTC. Translation gives CASRSGGTYEQFF.

The V gene is TRBV5-1, the J gene TRBJ2-7, with TRBD1 matching over 7 bases. Looked up from germline, CDR1 is SGHRS and CDR2 is YFSETQ. V lost 5 bases to trimming and J lost 2 bases; unmatched junction nucleotides: 7. The CDR3 is made up of 14 amino acids. CDR3 protein: CASRTDRAPYEQYF. The CDR3 nucleotides read TGCGCCAGCAGAACAGACAGGGCACCCTACGAGCAGTACTTC. The full variable domain, in which reference TRBV5-1 and TRBJ2-7 provide the parts outside the CDR3, is KAGVTQTPRYLIKTRGQQVTLSCSPISGHRSVSWYQQTPGQGLQFLFEYFSETQRNKGNFPGRFSGRQFSNSRSEMNVSTLELGDSALYLCASRTDRAPYEQYFGPGTRLTVT.